This T cell receptor beta chain is drawn from a study of shared clonotypes between healthy human individuals (dated by TCRdb to about 2020). Concerning the study at large: A few men and a couple of women, aged 18 to 49 years, made up the cohort. For each donor, CD4 naive and CD4 memory were each given three plates, CD8 naive was given two plates, and CD8 memory was given one plate. Blood TCR repertoires of a handful of healthy adults were deeply sequenced to estimate repertoire size and the extent of clonotype sharing between individuals. Different laboratories and diverse techniques were used to prepare libraries and sequence TCR repertoires, to increase sequencing depth and limit assay-specific biases. Each donor's leukapheresis produced roughly between about 0.8 and 10 billion PBMCs.

Using the deep immunoSEQ assay, TCR CDR3 regions were amplified from genomic DNA by multiplex PCR. Extracted genomic DNA from each cell subset was spread evenly across all wells of several immunoSEQ 96-well plates, with each plate serving as a replicate. For sorted subsets, 150 to 250 ng genomic DNA, equal to 25,000 to 35,000 T cell genomes, was loaded into each replicate PCR. Purified libraries were measured with a Qubit 3.0 fluorometer, size-checked on a Bioanalyzer 2100, and measured again with the KAPA Library Quantification kit. Every immunoSEQ 96-well plate was sequenced on a dedicated single-read 150-cycle Illumina NextSeq 550 flow cell. From the authors' description of their analysis: Because the immunoSEQ output held only junctional sequences and lacked quality scores, the filtering could not match the filtering applied to full-length reads. Sequences were annotated with PyIR, a Python wrapper for IgBLAST v1.9, and V/J genes and CDR3 were assigned using IMGT germline references. Reads with weak V/J assignments (E-value above 1e-6), missing CDR3, stop codons, out-of-frame junctions, or ambiguous translated residues were removed. V3J clonotypes were defined as sequences sharing the same inferred V gene, J gene, and CDR3 amino acid sequence. To compute the percentage overlap between repertoires, the number of shared unique clonotypes was divided by the size of the smaller repertoire. Richness of each repertoire was evaluated using RTK rarefaction, the Chao1 estimator, and Recon v2.1 estimates of unobserved clonotypes. For all TCRbeta clonotypes obtained by the gDNA method from four donors, generation probabilities were computed with OLGA. This immuneACCESS table, as held by TCRdb, lists in-frame sequences with V and J called but not all clones. Of the missing ones, under half trace to an unresolved V gene in checked studies; the others have no known cause. V and J calls and clone size come straight from that table; D and trimming were deduced from the DNA. The sample records 2 million to 2.5 million clones, 90% to 97% of which are singletons. The ten largest clones capture more than 0.1% of the sample.

What the work shows at the level of the full study, not this receptor alone: Only blood was sampled, and tissue TCR repertoires likely differ from those in blood. Higher generation probabilities were observed for clonotypes shared by all four sorted-subset donors than for non-shared clonotypes. Even with the large sequencing depth, rarefaction of the sorted-subset datasets indicated that sequencing was incomplete. Because the study included only a small number of donors, the genetic and exposure-history diversity represented was limited. Sharing across four donors was observed for around 4.8% of naive CD4, under 4% of naive CD8, over 2% of memory CD4, and roughly 0.43% of memory CD8 clonotypes. Based on pairwise subsampling, the degree of clonotype sharing among donors was expected to be affected by sequencing depth. Naive subsets generally had larger estimated clonotype richness than memory subsets did.

Cut back by 2 bases and 6 bases, the V and J ends lie 13 bases apart. The germline V gene gives CDR1 as MNHEY and CDR2 as SVGAGI. Counted from cysteine to phenylalanine, this CDR3 has 14 amino acids. The entry retains the CDR3 DNA only, 42 bases that are in frame from base 1. The donors were healthy, HIV-negative adults with no recently reported acute infections or vaccinations. Every donor was a Caucasian adult residing in Nashville, Tennessee, USA. CD4+ T cells were enriched by magnetic negative selection, after which naive cells were positively selected on CD45RA and the negative fraction was taken as the memory subset. After blood collection by leukapheresis, PBMCs were isolated using Ficoll-Histopaque density gradient centrifugation and then cryopreserved in the vapor phase of liquid nitrogen. Analytical flow cytometry was used to check the purity and quantity of every magnetically sorted T cell population. Genomic DNA was isolated from every sorted fraction and measured by UV absorbance on a Nanodrop 2000c.

A remark on this clone: Its antigen remains undetermined. Base qualities are missing; no much larger clone stands one base away.

The TCR was taken from a man younger than 30 in good health. Sequenced material: naive CD4+ T cells sorted from blood. The cell subset or site label corresponds to: CD45RA+ positively selected. This receptor chain uses TRBV6-5 and TRBJ1-2, with the D gene not clear enough to name. The base sequence is TGTGCCAGCAGTTACCTGGGCCGCGGCCATGGCTACACCTTC. This translates into CASSYLGRGHGYTF.